This entry is about one TCR beta chain. Its antigen is currently unknown. Timing groups of about 4 and about 12 weeks for second doses were pooled. These data are taken from a study of T cell responses to AZD1222 COVID-19 vaccine. Study-wide results and caveats: Clonal diversity may have been underestimated, and the donors were mostly white British, with more females than males. Among spike-specific TCRs, nearly half reportedly target unmutated variant regions. With dominance at 160-218 and 743-854, vaccine-associated CD4 TCRs spanned spike.

Only in-frame clones appear in the TCRdb table, and some are missing; sequencing was by immunoSEQ multiplex PCR. In the table there are about 120,000 clones, roughly 92% of which are singletons. This receptor was obtained from an adult who received the AZD1222 COVID-19 vaccine. Sequenced here: peripheral blood, sampled 28 days after the second AZD1222 dose.

The CDR3 protein is CASSLEFASGQETQYF. CDR3 sequence (DNA): TGTGCCAGCAGTTTAGAGTTCGCTAGCGGCCAAGAGACCCAGTACTTC. The V call is TRBV28, the J call TRBJ2-5, with 7 nucleotides matching TRBD2. Germline V gene data show CDR1 as MDHEN and CDR2 as SYDVKM. The length of the CDR3 is 16 residues. J was trimmed by 1 base and V by 2 bases; bases with no gene match: 7.